The 22 T cell receptor beta chains given below trace back to one sample, sequenced in a study of cytomegalovirus exposure and HLA in healthy donors. Primers for the PCR totalled 60 Vbeta and 13 Jbeta. Libraries were prepared by immunoSEQ multiplex PCR; TCRdb keeps only in-frame clonotypes and omits some of them. The table has 93,000 or so clones, approximately 84% seen once. Sequenced: PBMCs. These receptors were collected from a woman younger than 30 in good health and CMV-seropositive.

The chain employs TRBV5-6 and TRBJ1-3, with no clear D. Germline V gene data show CDR1 as SGHDT and CDR2 as YYEEEE. This CDR3 is 16 amino acids long. The ends were cut back, 0 bases at V and 1 base at J, with 11 bases in the middle. DNA for the CDR3: TGTGCCAGCAGCTTGGGCAGATTAAGATCTGGAAACACCATATATTTT. Translated: CASSLGRLRSGNTIYF. The entire variable domain, with the rest obtained from reference TRBV5-6 and TRBJ1-3, is as follows: DAGVTQSPTHLIKTRGQQVTLRCSPKSGHDTVSWYQQALGQGPQFIFQYYEEEERQRGNFPDRFSGHQFPNYSSELNVNALLLGDSALYLCASSLGRLRSGNTIYFGEGSWLTVV.

The chain recombines TRBV9 with TRBJ2-3; TRBD2 aligns across 8 bases. The CDR3 is 16 residues long. V lost 4 bases and J lost 3; bases outside the gene matches: 10. CDR1 SGDLS and CDR2 YYNGEE come from the germline V gene. CDR3 DNA: TGTGCCAGCAGCTTGAGAGCGGGAGCGGGTACAGATACGCAGTATTTT. It specifies CASSLRAGAGTDTQYF.

The V call is TRBV27, the J call TRBJ1-5, with D tentatively TRBD1 (6 bases). V was clipped by 3 bases and J by 3 bases, with 9 bases between them. The CDR3 runs to 14 residues. Germline CDR1 and CDR2: MNHEY and SMNVEV (reference sequence). CDR3 DNA: TGTGCCAGCAGTTTCGGACAGTACAATCAGCCCCAGCATTTT. This translates into CASSFGQYNQPQHF.

The chain couples TRBV6-1 to TRBJ2-7, with TRBD2 matching 10 bases. CDR3 size: 15 residues. Per germline, CDR1 MNHNS and CDR2 SASEGT. V shed 3 bases, J shed 4 bases, and the junction held 6 bases outside the gene matches. The CDR3: CASSDWLAGVYEQYF. In DNA form, the CDR3 reads TGTGCCAGCAGTGATTGGCTAGCGGGAGTATACGAGCAGTACTTC.

This chain uses TRBV6-1 with TRBJ1-1; D not certain. CDR1 and CDR2 from the germline V gene are MNHNS and SASEGT. This CDR3 comprises 13 residues. The V and J ends lost 3 bases and 8 bases respectively, with 13 bases between them. The CDR3 nucleotides are TGTGCCAGCAGTGAGTTCGGGTTACCGGAAGCTTTCTTT. Translating it yields CASSEFGLPEAFF.

The chain links TRBV5-1 to TRBJ1-2, with D perhaps matching TRBD1 (5 bases). V gave up 3 bases and J gave up 3 bases, with 9 bases separating them. This CDR3 contains 13 residues. CDR1 is SGHRS, CDR2 YFSETQ, per germline. The CDR3 sequence: CASSSQTDYGYTF. The CDR3 DNA reads TGCGCCAGCAGCTCGCAGACAGACTATGGCTACACCTTC.

A few counts support this clone. The V and J genes are TRBV15 and TRBJ2-1; possibly TRBD1 for D (5 bases). The germline CDR1 and CDR2 sequences are LNHNV and YYDKDF (reference sequence). Trimming removed 6 bases at V and 2 bases at J, with 17 bases between. The CDR3 contains 16 residues. The CDR3 DNA reads TGTGCCACCAGTGAGACCTCAGGGAACCCCTACAATGAGCAGTTCTTC. Amino acids: CATSETSGNPYNEQFF.

The chain links TRBV28 to TRBJ2-7; D is uncertain. The V and J ends lost 4 bases and 4 bases respectively, with 8 bases between them. Germline-derived CDR1 and CDR2 are MDHEN and SYDVKM. The CDR3 has 12 amino acids. The CDR3 loop is CASSSPQYEQYF. DNA for the CDR3: TGTGCCAGCAGTTCCCCCCAATACGAGCAGTACTTC.

This sequence joins TRBV28 and TRBJ2-7; D uncertain. Trimming removed 6 bases at V and 1 base at J, with 10 bases between. The CDR3 spans 13 residues. The germline V gene has CDR1 MDHEN and CDR2 SYDVKM. CDR3 bases: TGTGCCAGCAGGGTGACACCATCCTACGAGCAGTACTTC. It is translated as CASRVTPSYEQYF.

The chain employs TRBV2 and TRBJ1-2; perhaps TRBD1 as D (5 bases). With 8 bases removed from V and 2 bases from J, the gap between germline ends came to 6 bases. The CDR3 runs 11 residues. CDR1 and CDR2 (germline): SNHLY, FYNNEI. CDR3 sequence (DNA): TGTGCCAGCGGGGGGAACTATGGCTACACCTTC. Translated, it gives CASGGNYGYTF.

This sequence joins TRBV5-1 and TRBJ1-1; 9 positions agree with TRBD1. V lost 5 bases and J lost 7; bases outside the gene matches: 6. The CDR3 covers 13 residues. Germline V gives CDR1 SGHRS, CDR2 YFSETQ. In DNA form, the CDR3 reads TGCGCCAGCAGGACAGGGGGGCTAGGTGAAGCTTTCTTT. This gives the protein CASRTGGLGEAFF. The entire variable domain, with the rest obtained from reference TRBV5-1 and TRBJ1-1, is as follows: KAGVTQTPRYLIKTRGQQVTLSCSPISGHRSVSWYQQTPGQGLQFLFEYFSETQRNKGNFPGRFSGRQFSNSRSEMNVSTLELGDSALYLCASRTGGLGEAFFGQGTRLTVV.

The rearrangement uses TRBV5-1 and TRBJ2-1, with 11 bases aligning to TRBD2. The V segment lost 4 bases and the J segment 9 bases; nucleotides outside the gene matches: 9. Germline assignment: CDR1 SGHRS and CDR2 YFSETQ. This CDR3 is built from 15 residues. The CDR3 DNA sequence: TGCGCCAGCAGCCCGACTAGCGGGATAGTTATTGAGCAGTTCTTC. Its protein product is CASSPTSGIVIEQFF.

This chain links TRBV23-1 with TRBJ2-2; 7 bases fit TRBD1. Being an ORF, TRBV23-1 has a function that is uncertain. The V and J ends lost 3 bases and 7 bases, in that order; junction bases with no gene match: 11. The CDR3 loop spans 16 amino acids. CDR3 sequence: CASSQWDRRAGGELFF. For the CDR3, the DNA is TGCGCCAGCAGTCAGTGGGACAGACGGGCTGGCGGGGAGCTGTTTTTT.

The CDR3 sequence: CASSLAQGGTEAFF. The CDR3 nucleotides read TGTGCCAGCAGCTTAGCCCAGGGAGGGACTGAAGCTTTCTTT. This chain uses TRBV7-8 with TRBJ1-1, with D perhaps matching TRBD1 (5 bases). The ends were cut back, 0 bases at V and 5 bases at J, with 10 bases in the middle. The V gene's germline CDR1 is SGHVS and CDR2 FQNEAQ. CDR3 length equals 14 residues.

The chain recombines TRBV7-9 with TRBJ1-3, with D uncertain. Trimming cost V 3 bases and J 0 bases, with 3 bases left between them. Looked up from germline, CDR1 is SEHNR and CDR2 is FQNEAQ (reference sequence). CDR3 size: 13 residues. CDR3 sequence (DNA): TGTGCCAGCAGCTTGGCCTCTGGAAACACCATATATTTT. This sequence encodes CASSLASGNTIYF.

This chain links TRBV5-1 with TRBJ2-2; 13 bases agree with TRBD2. V shed 7 bases, J shed 2 bases, and the junction held 2 bases outside the gene matches. This CDR3 has 15 amino acids. Germline CDR1 is SGHRS and CDR2 is YFSETQ. DNA of the CDR3: TGCGCCAGCCTGGGACTAGCGGGAAACACCGGGGAGCTGTTTTTT. It is translated as CASLGLAGNTGELFF. Full variable domain (outside the CDR3, taken from reference TRBV5-1 and TRBJ2-2): KAGVTQTPRYLIKTRGQQVTLSCSPISGHRSVSWYQQTPGQGLQFLFEYFSETQRNKGNFPGRFSGRQFSNSRSEMNVSTLELGDSALYLCASLGLAGNTGELFFGEGSRLTVL.

The rearrangement uses TRBV15 and TRBJ1-6, with TRBD1 matching 9 bases. CDR3 length: 16 amino acids. Germline V lookup: CDR1 LNHNV, CDR2 YYDKDF (reference sequence). The V segment lost 5 bases and the J segment 8 bases; nucleotides outside the gene matches: 10. The DNA of the CDR3 is TGTGCCACCAGCTTACAAACTTGGACAGGGGATTCACCCCTCCACTTT. Amino acids: CATSLQTWTGDSPLHF.

The V call is TRBV29-1, the J call TRBJ2-5; 10 bases are shared with TRBD2. CDR1 is SQVTM and CDR2 is ANQGSEA in the germline V gene. The CDR3 is made up of 14 amino acids. Unmatched junction bases numbered 5, after V lost 7 bases and J lost 0 bases. The CDR3 loop reads CSANGLADQETQYF. Here the CDR3 DNA reads TGCAGCGCTAACGGACTAGCGGACCAAGAGACCCAGTACTTC. The entire variable domain, with the rest obtained from reference TRBV29-1 and TRBJ2-5, is as follows: SAVISQKPSRDICQRGTSLTIQCQVDSQVTMMFWYRQQPGQSLTLIATANQGSEATYESGFVIDKFPISRPNLTFSTLTVSNMSPEDSSIYLCSANGLADQETQYFGPGTRLLVL.

The chain is built from TRBV11-3 and TRBJ2-7, with TRBD1 matching over 11 bases. The CDR3 runs 15 residues. V shed 3 bases, J shed 2 bases, and the junction held 3 bases outside the gene matches. Germline V lookup: CDR1 SGHNT, CDR2 YENEEA. This CDR3 reads CASSFEDRGPYEQYF. CDR3 coding DNA: TGTGCCAGCAGCTTCGAGGACAGGGGGCCCTACGAGCAGTACTTC.

Here the CDR3 DNA reads TGCAGTGCCCCACAGGGTTACGAGCAGTACTTC. Protein: CSAPQGYEQYF. The V call is TRBV20-1, the J call TRBJ2-7; a possible D gene is TRBD1 (6 bases). The CDR3 is 11 residues long. Germline V gene sequence: CDR1 DFQATT, CDR2 SNEGSKA (reference sequence). Trimming removed 6 bases at V and 4 bases at J, with 10 bases between.

This chain links TRBV6-5 with TRBJ1-2, with TRBD1 matching 10 bases. Trimming took 2 bases from V and 5 from J; bases not matched to a gene: 2. The CDR3 sequence is 14 residues long. CDR1 is MNHEY, CDR2 SVGAGI, per germline. CDR3 sequence: CASSYGTGAYGYTF. CDR3 nucleotides: TGTGCCAGCAGTTACGGGACAGGGGCGTATGGCTACACCTTC.

CDR3 sequence (DNA): TGTGCCAGCAGCTTTACCTCGGGACTAGCGGGCCCTGAAGAGACCCAGTACTTC. This translates into CASSFTSGLAGPEETQYF. The V gene is TRBV7-8, the J gene TRBJ2-5, with 12 bases aligning to TRBD2. The CDR3 runs to 18 residues. The trim removed 3 bases at V and 3 bases at J, leaving 11 bases unmatched. Germline V gene lookup returns CDR1 SGHVS and CDR2 FQNEAQ.